This T cell receptor beta chain was sequenced for a study of memory CD4+ T cells and cytomegalovirus serostatus. Overall study results and limits: CD4+ memory repertoires contained about two fifths of the 164 reported CMV TCRbeta sequences. Repertoires predicted CMV serostatus with median bootstrapped AUC of 0.95.

The method was immunoSEQ multiplex PCR; TCRdb's version includes in-frame clones alone and lacks a portion of them. The sample records nearly 50,000 clones, around 80% being singletons. Germline lookup yields CDR1 SNHLY and CDR2 FYNNEI. This CDR3 region has 15 residues. V lost 0 bases, J lost 8 bases, and 6 bases stayed unmatched. The sort gate was single viable CD3+CD4+CD8-CD45RO+ cells for memory CD4+ T cells. Positive selection with CD4 microbeads enriched total CD4+ T cells. Points on this clone: Its cognate antigen is unknown.

Sample: memory CD4+ T cells from blood. The receptor comes from an adult in good health and CMV-seronegative. The genes are TRBV2 and TRBJ2-1, with 8 bases aligning to TRBD2. The CDR3 sequence: CASSEAGLAMDEQFF. The CDR3 DNA reads TGTGCCAGCAGTGAAGCAGGACTAGCTATGGATGAGCAGTTCTTC.